The 6 T cell receptor beta chains below come from one sample, sequenced in a study of post-analysis software for immune sequencing data. No antigen is known for these receptors. The TCR beta cDNA libraries carried unique molecular identifiers. TCRdb ran MiXCR on the PCR reads and lists one entry per CDR3 protein. The table records some 450,000 distinct CDR3 sequences, around 40% of them present only once. Overall study findings and caveats: Five TRBV segments were more frequent in patients than controls; TRBV5-6, TRBV5-1 and TRBV20-1 belonged to this group.

Sample: blood. The receptors here all came from a girl aged 5-17 years with multiple sclerosis.

The chain links TRBV5-5 to TRBJ2-3; 10 bases map to TRBD1. Germline V lookup: CDR1 SGHKS, CDR2 YYEKEE (reference sequence). CDR3 size: 15 residues. Trimming cost V 5 bases and J 2 bases; bases outside gene matches: 5. The CDR3 DNA reads TGTGCCAGCAGACGCGGGACAGGGGACACAGATACGCAGTATTTT. This encodes CASRRGTGDTDTQYF.

The V and J genes are TRBV4-1 and TRBJ2-1; D remains ambiguous. V lost 1 base and J lost 5, with 12 bases in between. The V gene's germline CDR1 is MGHRA and CDR2 YSYEKL. The CDR3 sequence is 15 residues long. CDR3 amino acids: CASSQGPARDNEQFF. CDR3 DNA: TGCGCCAGCAGCCAAGGTCCAGCCCGCGACAATGAGCAGTTCTTC.

As concerns this clonotype: The junction shows a germline mismatch at one end, possibly a read error. The genes are TRBV4-3 and TRBJ2-1; D unclear. CDR1 is LGHNA, CDR2 YSLEER, per germline. CDR3 size: 14 residues. The CDR3 reads CVSSQDRAYNEQFF. The DNA of the CDR3 is TGCGTCAGCAGCCAAGATCGGGCCTACAATGAGCAGTTCTTC.

J is TRBJ2-2 and V is TRBV6-5; no firm D call. The germline CDR1 and CDR2 sequences are MNHEY and SVGAGI. The CDR3 has 15 residues. Trimming stripped 3 bases from V and 5 bases from J, with 13 bases between. The CDR3 bases are TGTGCCAGCAGTTATGGGCCGCGAAGTACCGGGGAGCTGTTTTTT. This encodes CASSYGPRSTGELFF.

The V and J genes are TRBV29-1 and TRBJ1-1, with TRBD1 matching 7 bases. The CDR3 has 15 residues. From germline, CDR1 is SQVTM and CDR2 ANQGSEA. With 3 bases clipped from V and 4 bases from J, the junction kept 11 bases outside the gene matches. The CDR3 nucleotides are TGCAGCGTTGAGGGGACGGACAGGCCGGGCACTGAAGCTTTCTTT. Translation: CSVEGTDRPGTEAFF.

This clonotype occurred a few times. An end of the junction differs from the germline gene, which may be a read error. The chain recombines TRBV29-1 with TRBJ2-5; TRBD1 or TRBD2 may be the D gene (5 bases each). The CDR3 is 17 amino acids. Germline lookup yields CDR1 SQVTM and CDR2 ANQGSEA. CDR3 protein: CSVGTRDVGWGQETQYF. CDR3 DNA sequence: TGCAGTGTTGGGACCCGGGACGTCGGATGGGGACAAGAGACCCAGTACTTC.